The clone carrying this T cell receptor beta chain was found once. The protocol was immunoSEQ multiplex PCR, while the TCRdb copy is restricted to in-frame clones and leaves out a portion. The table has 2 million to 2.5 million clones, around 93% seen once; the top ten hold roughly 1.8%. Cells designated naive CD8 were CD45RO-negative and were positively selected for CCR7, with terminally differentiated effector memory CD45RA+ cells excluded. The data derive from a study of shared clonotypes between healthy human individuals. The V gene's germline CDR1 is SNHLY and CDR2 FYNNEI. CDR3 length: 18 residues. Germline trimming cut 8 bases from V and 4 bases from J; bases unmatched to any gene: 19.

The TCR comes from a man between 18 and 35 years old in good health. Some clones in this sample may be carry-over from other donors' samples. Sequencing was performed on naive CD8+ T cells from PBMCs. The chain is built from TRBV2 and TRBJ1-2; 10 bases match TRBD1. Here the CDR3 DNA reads TGTGCCAGCGGACCCAACCCCGGGACAGGGGTTCGCGCCTATGGCTACACCTTC. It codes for CASGPNPGTGVRAYGYTF.